Included here is one T cell receptor (beta chain) sequence, with context. The data are from a study of cytomegalovirus exposure and HLA in healthy donors. Sequencing was performed with immunoSEQ multiplex PCR; in TCRdb, only in-frame clones are kept and a portion is missing. The repertoire holds approximately 270,000 clones, 80% to 90% seen once, with over 0.95% in the top ten. The specimen sequenced was PBMCs. The TCR originated in a woman in her late teens or twenties in good health and CMV-seronegative.

CDR3 sequence: CASSVVAGGTGELFF. CDR3 sequence (DNA): TGTGCCAGCAGCGTAGTGGCAGGGGGCACCGGGGAGCTGTTTTTT. The J gene is TRBJ2-2, the V gene TRBV9; 7 bases are shared with TRBD1. Germline trimming cut 0 bases from V and 4 bases from J; bases unmatched to any gene: 3. Germline-derived CDR1 and CDR2 are SGDLS and YYNGEE. This CDR3 contains 15 residues.